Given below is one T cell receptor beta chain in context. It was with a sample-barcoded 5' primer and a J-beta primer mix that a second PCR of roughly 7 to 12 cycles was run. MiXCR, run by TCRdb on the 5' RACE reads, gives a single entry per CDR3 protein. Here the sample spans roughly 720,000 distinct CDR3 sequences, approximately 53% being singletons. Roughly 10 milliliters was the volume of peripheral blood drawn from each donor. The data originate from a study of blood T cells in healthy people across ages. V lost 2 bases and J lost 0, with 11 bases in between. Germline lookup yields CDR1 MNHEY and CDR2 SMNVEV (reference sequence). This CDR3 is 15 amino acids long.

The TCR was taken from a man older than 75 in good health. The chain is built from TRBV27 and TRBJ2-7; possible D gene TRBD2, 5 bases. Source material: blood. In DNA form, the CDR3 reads TGTGCCAGCAGTTTAAGGACGGGAAGCTCCTACGAGCAGTACTTC. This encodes CASSLRTGSSYEQYF.